This TCR beta chain came from a study of T cells in Graves' hyperthyroidism and ophthalmopathy. General observations from the study: A 13 V-J model separated ophthalmopathy from stable hyperthyroidism.

Comment on this clonotype: The antigen is not known.

There were TCR beta CDR3 regions amplified from RNA transcripts. RT-PCR in the first round (using the HTBI primer set) targeted the TCR CDR3. TCRdb reanalysed the multiplex PCR reads using MiXCR and keeps one entry per CDR3 protein. The table shows roughly 280,000 distinct CDR3 sequences, with around 22% occurring only once. The sequence came from a man under 40 with Graves' ophthalmopathy. The sample comprised blood.

The DNA for the CDR3 is TGCGCCAGCAGCTTGTTGGCGGGAGGGATCAATGAGCAGTTCTTC. As protein: CASSLLAGGINEQFF. The V and J genes are TRBV5-1 and TRBJ2-1; 9 nucleotides align to TRBD2. There are 15 residues in the CDR3. The germline gives CDR1 SGHRS, CDR2 YFSETQ. V was clipped by 1 base and J by 6 bases; unmatched bases: 5.